This entry lists 23 T cell receptor beta chains sequenced from one sample in a study of regulatory T cells in long-lasting Graves disease. Time point: persistent/refractory GD, antithyroid drugs over 5 years with positive TRAb. Preparation of the TCR library used RNA extracted from PBMCs. Combining iRepertoire HTBI primers with Arm-PCR of CDR3 regions, the authors built TCR beta libraries. A single record per CDR3 protein comes from TCRdb applying MiXCR to the multiplex PCR reads. The sample yields about 310,000 distinct CDR3 sequences, 20% to 25% seen once. The sequencing here drew on peripheral blood mononuclear cells (PBMCs), taken when the disease was refractory, from a patient treated with antithyroid drugs. Receptor source: a female donor with Graves disease.

The chain couples TRBV20-1 to TRBJ2-3; TRBD2 might be the D (5 bases). This CDR3 contains 15 residues. V gave up 0 bases and J gave up 4 bases, with 14 bases separating them. Germline CDR1 and CDR2: DFQATT and SNEGSKA (reference sequence). CDR3 loop: CSARDDGIAPDTQYF. DNA of the CDR3: TGCAGTGCTAGAGATGACGGGATCGCCCCAGATACGCAGTATTTT.

This clonotype was counted between two and nine times. J is TRBJ1-2 and V is TRBV3-1; 8 nucleotides agree with TRBD1. This CDR3 is 16 amino acids long. V trimming: 1 base; J trimming: 4 bases; junction bases outside the gene matches: 8. Germline V gene lookup returns CDR1 LGHDT and CDR2 YNNKEL (reference sequence). CDR3 bases: TGTGCCAGCAGCCAAGGCACCGGGACAGGTCTCTATGGCTACACCTTC. Protein sequence: CASSQGTGTGLYGYTF.

At least ten counts were recorded for this clonotype. This sequence joins TRBV7-2 and TRBJ2-7, with TRBD2 as a possible D gene (6 bases). The CDR3 extends over 15 amino acids. Germline V gene lookup returns CDR1 SGHTA and CDR2 FQGNSA. Trimming stripped 1 base from V and 3 bases from J, with 13 bases between. This chain's CDR3 is CASSLVSGRGYEQYF. The CDR3, as DNA: TGTGCCAGCAGCTTAGTCTCCGGGAGAGGCTACGAGCAGTACTTC.

V is TRBV5-1 and J is TRBJ2-5; D unclear. Trimming pared 0 bases from V and 4 bases from J, leaving 19 bases between. The CDR3 has 17 amino acids. Germline V gives CDR1 SGHRS, CDR2 YFSETQ. CDR3 residues: CASSLGRALDWRETQYF. The DNA for the CDR3 is TGCGCCAGCAGCTTGGGCCGGGCGTTGGATTGGAGAGAGACCCAGTACTTC.

The chain combines TRBV12-3 or TRBV12-4 with TRBJ1-1; D gene uncertain. Trimming took 6 bases from V and 10 from J, leaving 12 bases between them. The length of the CDR3 is 11 residues. CDR3 residues: CASSLGFGAFF. The CDR3 DNA sequence: TGTGCCAGCAGCCTGGGGTTCGGAGCTTTCTTT.

The rearrangement links TRBV14 to TRBJ2-1, with D hard to call. V was shortened by 2 bases and J by 4 bases, with 12 bases between the two germline ends. The CDR3 consists of 15 residues. CDR1 SGHDN and CDR2 FVKESK come from the germline V gene. CDR3 in amino acids: CASSQKAYQYNEQFF. In DNA, the CDR3 is TGTGCCAGCAGCCAAAAGGCGTACCAATACAATGAGCAGTTCTTC.

There are a few counts of this clonotype. The chain links TRBV19 to TRBJ1-1; D uncertain. Between the trimmed V and J ends, which lost 8 bases and 2 bases, there was a span of 12 bases. The CDR3 has 13 residues. From germline, CDR1 is LNHDA and CDR2 SQIVND (reference sequence). Written as DNA, the CDR3 is TGTGCCAGTTTTCAATTAGGAAACACTGAAGCTTTCTTT. Protein: CASFQLGNTEAFF.

For this clonotype: One end of the junction varies from germline; a read error may be responsible. The V call is TRBV7-2, the J call TRBJ2-3, with 13 bases that match TRBD2. CDR1 and CDR2 from the germline V gene are SGHTA and FQGNSA. The CDR3 extends over 17 amino acids. CDR3 protein: CASSLGPGLAGADTQYF. The CDR3 region has the DNA TGCGCCAGCAGCTTAGGGCCCGGACTAGCGGGAGCCGATACGCAGTATTTT.

This clonotype was detected ten times or more. The rearrangement links TRBV20-1 to TRBJ2-7; no reliable D call. With 6 bases removed from V and 0 bases from J, the gap between germline ends came to 15 bases. CDR1 is DFQATT, CDR2 SNEGSKA, per germline (reference sequence). The CDR3 is made up of 14 amino acids. CDR3 in amino acids: CSAQTARNSYEQYF. CDR3 coding DNA: TGCAGTGCCCAAACCGCGAGGAACTCCTACGAGCAGTACTTC.

The V call is TRBV5-1, the J call TRBJ2-3, with 10 bases lining up with TRBD1. Germline V gene lookup returns CDR1 SGHRS and CDR2 YFSETQ. The V and J ends lost 8 bases and 2 bases, in that order; junction bases with no gene match: 5. The CDR3 loop spans 14 amino acids. The CDR3 DNA is TGCGCCAGTAGGACAGGGGGACCCACAGATACGCAGTATTTT. Translation gives CASRTGGPTDTQYF.

J is TRBJ2-2 and V is TRBV12-3 or TRBV12-4; D tentatively reads TRBD1 or TRBD2 (5 bases each). The V gene lost 7 bases and the J gene lost 2 bases, with 14 bases spanning the gap. The CDR3 runs 15 residues. CDR3 nucleotide sequence: TGTGCCAGCACCGACCCGGGACCCAACACCGGGGAGCTGTTTTTT. Protein sequence: CASTDPGPNTGELFF.

Concerning this clonotype: This sequence may be a read error, since a much larger clone differs from it by one base. V gene TRBV27 combines with J gene TRBJ1-6; D uncertain. The length of the CDR3 is 12 residues. Germline-derived CDR1 and CDR2 are MNHEY and SMNVEV (reference sequence). The CDR3 DNA sequence: TGTGCCAGCAGGACGAGGGTTTCACCCTTCCACTTT. Residues: CASRTRVSPFHF.

This sequence joins TRBV20-1 and TRBJ1-2; no clear D. The CDR3 runs 11 residues. V lost 3 bases, J lost 6 bases, and 8 bases lay in between. CDR1 DFQATT and CDR2 SNEGSKA come from the germline V gene (reference sequence). In DNA form, the CDR3 reads TGCAGTGCTAGTGGGTGGGATGGCTACACCTTC. Translated, it gives CSASGWDGYTF.

This sequence joins TRBV7-9 and TRBJ2-5; 10 nucleotides agree with TRBD2. Trimming at V came to 6 bases and at J to 5 bases, leaving 9 bases not matched to a gene. This CDR3 has 15 amino acids. The germline CDR1 and CDR2 sequences are SEHNR and FQNEAQ (reference sequence). The CDR3 region has the DNA TGTGCCAGCAGTTGGACTAGCGGTACCCTGGAGACCCAGTACTTC. It translates to CASSWTSGTLETQYF.

The V and J genes are TRBV20-1 and TRBJ1-5, with D perhaps TRBD1 (6 bases). The germline CDR1 and CDR2 sequences are DFQATT and SNEGSKA (reference sequence). Trimming left V 1 base short and J 2 bases short, with 12 bases between. The CDR3 sequence is 15 residues long. The CDR3 DNA reads TGCAGTGCTAGAGGGGACAAGAAGGGCAATCAGCCCCAGCATTTT. Translation gives CSARGDKKGNQPQHF.

The count of this clonotype is one. V gene TRBV10-3 combines with J gene TRBJ2-1, with 15 nucleotides matching TRBD2. Germline CDR1 is ENHRY and CDR2 is SYGVKD. The J segment lost 4 bases and the V segment lost 10 bases, leaving 20 bases of the junction unmatched. CDR3 length: 20 amino acids. This CDR3 is CATSSLGVGTSGRIYNEQFF. The CDR3 nucleotides read TGTGCCACCTCGAGCCTGGGGGTTGGGACTAGCGGGAGGATTTACAATGAGCAGTTCTTC.

The chain carries TRBV6-2 or TRBV6-3 and TRBJ2-2; TRBD2 matches at 9 bases. CDR1 and CDR2 from the germline V gene are MNHEY and SVGEGT. V lost 5 bases, J lost 1 base, and 2 bases stayed unmatched. The CDR3 spans 15 residues. Here the CDR3 DNA reads TGTGCCAGCAGTAGGACTAGCGTGAACACCGGGGAGCTGTTTTTT. Its protein is CASSRTSVNTGELFF.

In this sample, this clonotype turned up a few times. The J gene is TRBJ1-3, the V gene TRBV29-1; D unclear. The length of the CDR3 is 14 residues. From germline, CDR1 is SQVTM and CDR2 ANQGSEA. Trimming took 7 bases from V and 0 from J, leaving 13 bases between them. The CDR3 DNA reads as TGCAGCGCACACACGGGCTTCTCTGGAAACACCATATATTTT. Protein sequence: CSAHTGFSGNTIYF.

This clonotype was found many times. The chain combines TRBV6-1 with TRBJ2-7; TRBD1 or TRBD2 may be the D gene (5 bases each). Between the trimmed V and J ends, which lost 6 bases and 5 bases, there was a span of 20 bases. The CDR3 has 15 residues. The germline CDR1 and CDR2 sequences are MNHNS and SASEGT. In DNA, the CDR3 is TGTGCCAGCAGAGGACGGGACCTCGAAACGGACGAGCAGTACTTC. As protein: CASRGRDLETDEQYF.

This clonotype was seen repeatedly, ten times or more. This chain joins TRBV11-2 and TRBJ2-7; TRBD2 is a possible D gene (6 bases). The CDR3 runs 16 residues. In germline, CDR1 is SGHAT, CDR2 FQNNGV. Trimming took 1 base from V and 3 from J, leaving 16 bases between them. CDR3 nucleotides: TGTGCCAGCAGCTTAGTCGGGCAACGGGGGAACTACGAGCAGTACTTC. Translating it yields CASSLVGQRGNYEQYF.

The chain couples TRBV2 to TRBJ2-7, with D hard to call. V lost 7 bases, J lost 2 bases, and 12 bases lay in between. CDR3 length: 13 amino acids. In germline, CDR1 is SNHLY, CDR2 FYNNEI. Here the CDR3 DNA reads TGTGCCAGCACCCCCTGGGCAACCTACGAGCAGTACTTC. This codes for CASTPWATYEQYF. Supplemented by reference TRBV2 and TRBJ2-7, the full variable domain reads EPEVTQTPSHQVTQMGQEVILRCVPISNHLYFYWYRQILGQKVEFLVSFYNNEISEKSEIFDDQFSVERPDGSNFTLKIRSTKLEDSAMYFCASTPWATYEQYFGPGTRLTVT.

This clonotype was observed a few times. This chain links TRBV19 with TRBJ1-1, with 8 bases aligning to TRBD1. The CDR3 runs 15 residues. V was pared by 4 bases and J by 1 base, with 5 bases of the junction left unmatched. Germline-derived CDR1 and CDR2 are LNHDA and SQIVND (reference sequence). The CDR3 bases are TGTGCCAGTAGTAGGACAGGGAACCAGAACACTGAAGCTTTCTTT. Translation: CASSRTGNQNTEAFF.

This clonotype was counted many times. The CDR3 spells CASTTERDSTGELFF. In nucleotides, the CDR3 is TGTGCCAGCACTACTGAGCGGGACAGCACCGGGGAGCTGTTTTTT. This chain connects TRBV11-2 to TRBJ2-2; D may correspond to TRBD1 or TRBD2 (7 bases each). V lost 7 bases and J 4 bases, leaving 16 bases between the germline ends. Germline CDR1 reads SGHAT; CDR2 reads FQNNGV. This CDR3 has 15 amino acids.